These 19 T cell receptor beta chains share one sample of origin, sequenced in a study of cytomegalovirus exposure and HLA in healthy donors. A multiplex PCR was run with 60 Vbeta primers and 13 Jbeta primers. Sequencing was performed with immunoSEQ multiplex PCR; in TCRdb, only in-frame clones are kept and a portion is missing. There are some 190,000 clones in the sample; 65% to 85% occur only once, and roughly 1.5% lies in the top ten. Sequencing was done on a sample of PBMCs. The receptors here all came from a woman aged 18-29 years in good health and CMV-seronegative.

V is TRBV28 and J is TRBJ1-5; weak D call: TRBD1 (6 bases). The CDR3 spans 15 residues. Germline CDR1 MDHEN, CDR2 SYDVKM. V was shortened by 8 bases and J by 2 bases, with 16 bases between the two germline ends. This CDR3 reads CASLQGSVGNQPQHF. The CDR3 nucleotides are TGTGCCAGCCTCCAGGGGTCTGTGGGCAATCAGCCCCAGCATTTT.

This clone has a handful of counts. This chain joins TRBV13 and TRBJ1-1; 7 nucleotides agree with TRBD1. Germline V CDR1 and CDR2: PRHDT, FYEKMQ (reference sequence). The V and J ends lost 4 bases and 4 bases, in that order; junction bases with no gene match: 12. The CDR3 totals 16 residues. Here the CDR3 DNA reads TGTGCCAGCAGCTCTGACAGGGACCGCTTGGTCACTGAAGCTTTCTTT. Protein: CASSSDRDRLVTEAFF.

The chain couples TRBV25-1 to TRBJ2-7; no clear D gene. The CDR3 is 13 residues long. Per the germline V gene, CDR1 is MGHDK and CDR2 is SYGVNS. The ends were cut back, 4 bases at V and 3 bases at J, with 10 bases in the middle. This CDR3 is CASSGTRIYEQYF. The CDR3 DNA follows: TGTGCCAGCAGTGGCACAAGAATCTACGAGCAGTACTTC.

The V gene is TRBV27, the J gene TRBJ2-1; 8 nucleotides align to TRBD2. The CDR3 has 15 amino acids. Germline loops: CDR1 MNHEY, CDR2 SMNVEV (reference sequence). The V and J ends lost 2 bases and 5 bases, in that order; junction bases with no gene match: 5. The CDR3 DNA follows: TGTGCCAGCAGTTTACGGGGGGGCCGGAACAATGAGCAGTTCTTC. This sequence encodes CASSLRGGRNNEQFF.

In regard to this clone: Additional DNA sequences in this sample encode the identical CDR3. This chain connects TRBV7-2 to TRBJ1-2; D remains unclear. The CDR3 has 13 residues. Germline-derived CDR1 and CDR2 are SGHTA and FQGNSA. V lost 5 bases to trimming and J lost 2 bases, with 9 bases between them. This CDR3 is CASSPTGNYGYTF. DNA for the CDR3: TGTGCCAGCAGCCCGACGGGGAACTATGGCTACACCTTC.

In its sample, this clone was seen once. The chain has TRBV5-6 and TRBJ2-3, with 9 positions matching TRBD1. V trimming: 2 bases; J trimming: 6 bases; junction bases outside the gene matches: 7. The CDR3 totals 15 residues. Germline CDR1 is SGHDT and CDR2 is YYEEEE. CDR3 protein: CASSLGQGTWDTQYF. CDR3 DNA: TGTGCCAGCAGCTTAGGACAGGGGACCTGGGATACGCAGTATTTT.

The V and J genes are TRBV27 and TRBJ2-1; 9 bases map to TRBD2. Germline V lookup: CDR1 MNHEY, CDR2 SMNVEV (reference sequence). V shed 4 bases and J 6 bases; nucleotides not matched to a gene: 10. The CDR3 is made up of 16 amino acids. The CDR3 region is CASSYYASGIGNEQFF. DNA for the CDR3: TGTGCCAGCAGTTATTATGCTAGCGGGATTGGCAATGAGCAGTTCTTC.

Written as DNA, the CDR3 is TGCGCCAGCAGCAGGGGACAGCCTAATGAAAAACTGTTTTTT. Translating gives CASSRGQPNEKLFF. This chain joins TRBV5-1 and TRBJ1-4; 7 bases agree with TRBD1. This CDR3 is 14 amino acids long. V dropped 4 bases and J dropped 3; count of bases not matched to a gene: 3. The germline V gene has CDR1 SGHRS and CDR2 YFSETQ.

The V gene is TRBV28, the J gene TRBJ2-7; 7 positions match TRBD1. Germline V CDR1 and CDR2: MDHEN, SYDVKM. The V gene end was trimmed by 6 bases and the J gene end by 2 bases; junction bases not matched to a gene: 16. This CDR3 has 17 residues. The CDR3 is CASSTRTTAGTAYEQYF. Here the CDR3 DNA reads TGTGCCAGCAGCACGCGTACCACGGCCGGGACAGCCTACGAGCAGTACTTC.

The V gene is TRBV21-1, the J gene TRBJ1-1; the table calls TRBD1, which could not be checked here. TRBV21-1 is assigned pseudogene status. CDR3 size: 17 residues. The CDR3 DNA follows: TGTGCCAGCAGCAACCGTCGATCCGGGACAGGGGACACTGAAGCTTTCTTT. Translated: CASSNRRSGTGDTEAFF.

This chain uses TRBV18 with TRBJ1-1, with TRBD1 as a possible D gene (6 bases). The CDR3 spans 16 residues. The ends were cut back, 3 bases at V and 0 bases at J, with 14 bases in the middle. CDR1 KGHSH and CDR2 LQKENI come from the germline V gene. The CDR3 nucleotides read TGTGCCAGCTCACCTGGGGGATCAGGGGTGAACACTGAAGCTTTCTTT. Its translation is CASSPGGSGVNTEAFF.

This chain joins TRBV28 and TRBJ1-4; D is unresolved. V was trimmed by 6 bases and J by 8 bases, leaving 16 bases between them. Germline-derived CDR1 and CDR2 are MDHEN and SYDVKM. The CDR3 has 14 amino acids. The CDR3 bases are TGTGCCAGCAGCCGCGGAACCGGGAGGGAAAAACTGTTTTTT. Protein: CASSRGTGREKLFF.

This chain joins TRBV9 and TRBJ1-4, with 7 positions matching TRBD1. V shed 2 bases, J shed 4 bases, and the junction held 5 bases outside the gene matches. CDR3 size: 15 residues. Germline-derived CDR1 and CDR2 are SGDLS and YYNGEE. The CDR3 region is CASSVTGAGNEKLFF. CDR3 DNA: TGTGCCAGCAGCGTTACAGGGGCCGGTAATGAAAAACTGTTTTTT.

The rearrangement joins TRBV4-2 to TRBJ1-1; maybe TRBD1 (5 bases). The CDR3 contains 16 residues. Germline CDR1 is LGHNA and CDR2 is YNFKEQ. V was pared by 0 bases and J by 0 bases, with 11 bases between. CDR3 sequence reads: CASSQEGGALNTEAFF. DNA for the CDR3: TGTGCCAGCAGCCAAGAGGGTGGGGCCCTGAACACTGAAGCTTTCTTT.

The rearrangement uses TRBV2 and TRBJ1-1; D is possibly TRBD1 (5 bases). V gave up 10 bases and J gave up 3 bases, with 15 bases separating them. In germline, CDR1 is SNHLY, CDR2 FYNNEI. The CDR3 covers 13 residues. CDR3 in DNA: TGTGCCACCAACCAGGGTGGGGACACTGAAGCTTTCTTT. Translation: CATNQGGDTEAFF.

The V gene is TRBV29-1, the J gene TRBJ1-5; no definite D call. V was shortened by 7 bases and J by 1 base, with 11 bases between the two germline ends. The CDR3 has 13 residues. The V gene's germline CDR1 is SQVTM and CDR2 ANQGSEA. In DNA, the CDR3 is TGCAGCGCCGGCGGCGGAAGCAATCAGCCCCAGCATTTT. Protein: CSAGGGSNQPQHF.

The rearrangement uses TRBV23-1 and TRBJ2-1, with a possible D match to TRBD1 (7 bases). TRBV23-1 is an open reading frame, and its role is uncertain. V lost 11 bases and J lost 4, with 18 bases in between. CDR3 length: 14 residues. CDR3 residues: CAGKKEGAYNEQFF. The CDR3 DNA reads as TGCGCCGGTAAAAAGGAGGGGGCATACAATGAGCAGTTCTTC.

This chain joins TRBV29-1 and TRBJ2-1; no clear D. This CDR3 is 13 amino acids long. V lost 6 bases, J lost 4 bases, and 13 bases lay in between. Germline CDR1 SQVTM, CDR2 ANQGSEA. This chain's CDR3 is CSVTPLAYNEQFF. In DNA form, the CDR3 reads TGCAGCGTAACTCCCCTCGCGTACAATGAGCAGTTCTTC.

The genes are TRBV4-3 and TRBJ1-4, with TRBD1 matching 7 bases. Trimming took 1 base from V and 4 from J; bases not matched to a gene: 6. The germline CDR1 and CDR2 sequences are LGHNA and YSLEER. The CDR3 runs to 16 residues. CDR3: CASSQGQGRGNEKLFF. CDR3 nucleotides: TGCGCCAGCAGCCAAGGACAGGGCCGGGGTAATGAAAAACTGTTTTTT.